The 29 T cell receptor beta chains below were found in one sample sequenced in a study of identical twins. TCRdb itself ran the 5' RACE reads through MiXCR, one entry per CDR3 protein. Of under 500,000 distinct CDR3 sequences listed, 13% to 15% are singletons. Another study also made use of these data, one on yellow fever vaccine responses in identical twins.

Sequencing input: CD4+ T cells sorted from blood. The receptors come from a woman aged 18 to 35 in good health.

CDR3 region: CSVGGQGARSTEAFF. The CDR3 bases are TGCAGCGTCGGAGGACAGGGGGCGAGAAGCACTGAAGCTTTCTTT. The chain links TRBV29-1 to TRBJ1-1, with 11 bases lining up with TRBD1. Germline CDR1 SQVTM, CDR2 ANQGSEA. J was trimmed by 4 bases and V by 6 bases; bases with no gene match: 10. The CDR3 consists of 15 residues.

This clonotype was counted many times. J is TRBJ1-6 and V is TRBV9, with D unresolved. The V gene lost 0 bases and the J gene lost 14 bases, with 12 bases spanning the gap. Germline values: CDR1 SGDLS, CDR2 YYNGEE. This CDR3 is 13 amino acids long. The chain's CDR3 is CASSVDVGLSLHF. The DNA for the CDR3 is TGTGCCAGCAGCGTAGATGTGGGGTTATCCCTCCACTTT.

This clonotype turned up a few times. The genes are TRBV6-5 and TRBJ2-7; possible D gene TRBD1, 5 bases. V was trimmed by 2 bases and J by 0 bases, leaving 8 bases between them. The CDR3 runs to 14 residues. Per germline, CDR1 MNHEY and CDR2 SVGAGI. The DNA of the CDR3 is TGTGCCAGCAGTTACCCTGACAGCTCCTACGAGCAGTACTTC. Translation: CASSYPDSSYEQYF.

This clonotype has just a few counts. The V gene is TRBV18, the J gene TRBJ2-7; 11 bases agree with TRBD2. CDR3 length: 16 residues. CDR1 KGHSH and CDR2 LQKENI come from the germline V gene. V was clipped by 4 bases and J by 2 bases; unmatched bases: 7. CDR3: CASSLNPGLAAYEQYF. The CDR3 region has the DNA TGTGCCAGCTCACTAAACCCGGGACTAGCGGCCTACGAGCAGTACTTC.

The table lists this clonotype with a few counts. The rearrangement links TRBV30 to TRBJ2-7; the D gene is possibly TRBD2 (5 bases). The CDR3 contains 17 residues. Germline-derived CDR1 and CDR2 are GTSNPN and SVGIG (reference sequence). Trimming took off 0 bases at V and 0 bases at J, with 18 bases between the two ends. This chain's CDR3 is CAWSVRIGRRSSYEQYF. The DNA of the CDR3 is TGTGCCTGGAGTGTACGAATTGGCAGGAGGAGCTCCTACGAGCAGTACTTC.

This clonotype has a handful of counts. The chain couples TRBV20-1 to TRBJ1-4; D possibly corresponds to TRBD1 (6 bases). Germline V lookup: CDR1 DFQATT, CDR2 SNEGSKA (reference sequence). V was trimmed by 0 bases and J by 7 bases, leaving 12 bases between them. This CDR3 is 14 amino acids long. For the CDR3, the DNA is TGCAGTGCTAGAGAAGGGGGATCGGGTGAAAAACTGTTTTTT. As protein: CSAREGGSGEKLFF.

The chain has TRBV5-1 and TRBJ2-2; TRBD2 is a possible D gene (6 bases). Per the germline V gene, CDR1 is SGHRS and CDR2 is YFSETQ. Deletions cut 0 bases from V and 0 bases from J, with 15 bases between. The length of the CDR3 is 18 residues. CDR3 amino acids: CASSLEGAGDANTGELFF. The CDR3 region has the DNA TGCGCCAGCAGCTTGGAGGGAGCGGGCGATGCGAACACCGGGGAGCTGTTTTTT.

This clonotype was seen repeatedly, ten times or more. The gene calls are TRBV10-3 and TRBJ2-1; 8 bases line up with TRBD2. CDR1 and CDR2 (germline): ENHRY, SYGVKD. Trimming took 4 bases from V and 5 from J; bases not matched to a gene: 1. CDR3 length: 13 residues. CDR3: CAISAGLDNEQFF. The CDR3 DNA reads TGTGCCATCAGTGCGGGACTAGACAATGAGCAGTTCTTC.

CDR3 in DNA: TGTGCCAGCAGTGCGGACAGGGGAAACTCCTACGAGCAGTACTTC. It encodes CASSADRGNSYEQYF. This chain connects TRBV25-1 to TRBJ2-7; TRBD1 matches at 9 bases. Germline loops: CDR1 MGHDK, CDR2 SYGVNS. J was trimmed by 0 bases and V by 4 bases; bases with no gene match: 4. The CDR3 totals 15 residues.

The sample holds many counts of this clonotype. The J gene is TRBJ2-3, the V gene TRBV20-1; 7 nucleotides line up with TRBD2. V was pared by 3 bases and J by 0 bases, with 6 bases of the junction left unmatched. CDR3 length: 15 residues. Germline CDR1 reads DFQATT; CDR2 reads SNEGSKA (reference sequence). CDR3 coding DNA: TGCAGTGCTAGCCCCGTTAGCGGGAGCACAGATACGCAGTATTTT. Its translation: CSASPVSGSTDTQYF.

This clonotype was counted many times. The J gene is TRBJ2-5, the V gene TRBV7-9, with 8 bases matching TRBD1. Germline trimming cut 5 bases from V and 3 bases from J; bases unmatched to any gene: 11. Germline CDR1 is SEHNR and CDR2 is FQNEAQ (reference sequence). CDR3 length: 16 amino acids. The CDR3 DNA is TGTGCCAGCAGCGACAGGAGCGGACAGGGCAAAGAGACCCAGTACTTC. The encoded protein is CASSDRSGQGKETQYF.

The V and J genes are TRBV27 and TRBJ2-3; maybe TRBD1 (6 bases). Germline CDR1 is MNHEY and CDR2 is SMNVEV (reference sequence). V was cut by 3 bases and J by 5 bases, with 18 bases left in between. The CDR3 spans 16 residues. CDR3 region: CASSLSLTGKVDTQYF. Here the CDR3 DNA reads TGTGCCAGCAGTTTGTCACTAACAGGGAAGGTAGATACGCAGTATTTT.

This clonotype was counted ten times or more. The J gene is TRBJ2-2, the V gene TRBV12-3 or TRBV12-4; a possible D gene is TRBD1 (6 bases). The CDR3 length is 14 residues. V was cut by 8 bases and J by 5 bases, with 15 bases left in between. CDR3: CASVWAGATGELFF. The CDR3 DNA reads TGTGCCAGCGTTTGGGCAGGGGCTACCGGGGAGCTGTTTTTT.

Only a few counts were recorded for this clonotype. The chain joins TRBV29-1 to TRBJ2-5; 12 bases map to TRBD2. Germline loops: CDR1 SQVTM, CDR2 ANQGSEA. The CDR3 is 14 residues long. Germline trimming cut 6 bases from V and 5 bases from J; bases unmatched to any gene: 7. CDR3 sequence: CSVQPSGGAETQYF. CDR3 coding DNA: TGCAGCGTCCAACCTAGCGGGGGGGCGGAGACCCAGTACTTC.

Many counts were recorded for this clonotype. The chain joins TRBV18 to TRBJ2-7, with TRBD1 identical over 9 bases. The V and J ends lost 1 base and 1 base, in that order; junction bases with no gene match: 5. CDR3 length: 16 residues. Germline assignment: CDR1 KGHSH and CDR2 LQKENI. The CDR3 sequence is CASSPLSGTGSYEQYF. The DNA of the CDR3 is TGTGCCAGCTCACCACTCTCCGGGACAGGGTCCTACGAGCAGTACTTC.

Concerning this clonotype: Relative to the germline gene, one junction end is altered; a read error may explain this. V is TRBV2 and J is TRBJ2-6, with a weak D call TRBD1 (5 bases). The CDR3 is made up of 14 amino acids. Germline lookup yields CDR1 SNHLY and CDR2 FYNNEI. The CDR3 DNA is TGTGCCAGCAGTCAGAGCTCTGGGGCCATCGTCCTGACTTTC. It codes for CASSQSSGAIVLTF.

This chain links TRBV10-2 with TRBJ2-3, with D possibly TRBD2 on 5 matching bases. The CDR3 covers 16 residues. Germline V CDR1 and CDR2: WSHSY, SAAADI. Trimming cost V 3 bases and J 3 bases, with 16 bases left between them. The DNA for the CDR3 is TGCGCCAGCAGTGATGGCGGGTCCTTCGGGACAGATACGCAGTATTTT. Protein sequence: CASSDGGSFGTDTQYF.

Only a few counts were recorded for this clonotype. The chain employs TRBV11-1 and TRBJ1-1; 9 nucleotides match TRBD1. Germline lookup yields CDR1 SGHAT and CDR2 FQDESV (reference sequence). The CDR3 is 16 amino acids. The V and J ends lost 4 bases and 1 base, in that order; junction bases with no gene match: 7. CDR3 in DNA: TGTGCCAGCAGCTCGGGACAGGGAATCCCGAACACTGAAGCTTTCTTT. This codes for CASSSGQGIPNTEAFF.

The chain carries TRBV11-2 and TRBJ2-4; 8 bases map to TRBD1. Germline trimming cut 4 bases from V and 4 bases from J; bases unmatched to any gene: 6. From germline, CDR1 is SGHAT and CDR2 FQNNGV. The CDR3 contains 15 residues. CDR3 sequence (DNA): TGTGCCAGCAGCTCGACGGACAGGGAAAAAAACATTCAGTACTTC. This codes for CASSSTDREKNIQYF.

This clonotype has at least ten counts. The rearrangement uses TRBV20-1 and TRBJ2-1; the D is unclear. V was clipped by 2 bases and J by 9 bases, with 11 bases between them. The germline gives CDR1 DFQATT, CDR2 SNEGSKA (reference sequence). This CDR3 contains 12 residues. The CDR3 is CSARKPSGEQFF. For the CDR3, the DNA is TGCAGTGCTAGAAAGCCGAGTGGTGAGCAGTTCTTC.

The rearrangement joins TRBV6-1 to TRBJ2-2; a weak D match, TRBD1 (6 bases). Germline values: CDR1 MNHNS, CDR2 SASEGT. This CDR3 spans 15 amino acids. V was clipped by 6 bases and J by 1 base, with 12 bases between them. The CDR3 coding sequence is TGTGCCAGCAGCCCCTGGGGACAGAACACCGGGGAGCTGTTTTTT. As protein: CASSPWGQNTGELFF.

This clonotype came up a few times. The chain uses TRBV28 and TRBJ2-2, with D possibly TRBD2 on 7 matching bases. This CDR3 is 14 amino acids long. Germline CDR1 reads MDHEN; CDR2 reads SYDVKM. The V end lost 7 bases, the J end lost 1 base, and 10 bases lay between the germline ends. CDR3 bases: TGTGCCAGCAAAAGGGGGGGGAACACCGGGGAGCTGTTTTTT. Translated, it gives CASKRGGNTGELFF.

This sequence joins TRBV29-1 and TRBJ2-1; 7 nucleotides line up with TRBD2. The CDR3 spans 14 residues. Germline lookup yields CDR1 SQVTM and CDR2 ANQGSEA. V lost 5 bases and J lost 0; bases outside the gene matches: 4. The CDR3: CSVKGGSSYNEQFF. Here the CDR3 DNA reads TGCAGCGTTAAAGGCGGGAGCTCCTACAATGAGCAGTTCTTC.

The table lists this clonotype with a few counts. The chain carries TRBV6-1 and TRBJ1-2; D is uncertain. There are 13 residues in the CDR3. Germline loops: CDR1 MNHNS, CDR2 SASEGT. With 6 bases removed from V and 8 bases from J, the gap between germline ends came to 16 bases. CDR3 amino acids: CASRLSPTGGYTF. In DNA form, the CDR3 reads TGTGCCAGCAGGTTGTCTCCAACCGGGGGCTACACCTTC.

V and J are TRBV5-1 and TRBJ1-4; D unresolved. V was shortened by 0 bases and J by 4 bases, with 7 bases between the two germline ends. The length of the CDR3 is 14 residues. The germline CDR1 and CDR2 sequences are SGHRS and YFSETQ. The CDR3 DNA follows: TGCGCCAGCAGCTTGGCGGGTGTTAATGAAAAACTGTTTTTT. Encoded protein: CASSLAGVNEKLFF.

This clonotype was counted between two and nine times. V and J are TRBV6-2 or TRBV6-3 and TRBJ2-7; maybe TRBD2 (5 bases). From germline, CDR1 is MNHEY and CDR2 SVGEGT. This CDR3 comprises 13 residues. The V and J ends lost 3 bases and 5 bases respectively, with 11 bases between them. CDR3 sequence (DNA): TGTGCCAGCAGTTATGGGAGCCCGGACGAGCAGTACTTC. Translated, it gives CASSYGSPDEQYF.

The chain combines TRBV7-3 with TRBJ2-7; no reliable D call. Germline CDR1 is SGHTA and CDR2 is FQGTGA. V gave up 3 bases and J gave up 1 base, with 22 bases separating them. The CDR3 extends over 18 amino acids. In DNA, the CDR3 is TGTGCCAGCAGCTTGAAATCCGGAGCATTCTTTGGGTCCTACGAGCAGTACTTC. It specifies CASSLKSGAFFGSYEQYF.

J is TRBJ2-2 and V is TRBV28; 7 bases agree with TRBD2. The J segment lost 6 bases and the V segment lost 7 bases, leaving 11 bases of the junction unmatched. CDR1 is MDHEN and CDR2 is SYDVKM in the germline V gene. The CDR3 sequence is 15 residues long. In DNA, the CDR3 is TGTGCCAGCATTGAGCCGGGACTAAGATCCGGGGAGCTGTTTTTT. Its protein is CASIEPGLRSGELFF. Together with reference TRBV28 and TRBJ2-2, the CDR3 gives the full variable domain: DVKVTQSSRYLVKRTGEKVFLECVQDMDHENMFWYRQDPGLGLRLIYFSYDVKMKEKGDIPEGYSVSREKKERFSLILESASTNQTSMYLCASIEPGLRSGELFFGEGSRLTVL.

The chain carries TRBV7-6 and TRBJ1-5; no clear D. Trimming left V 6 bases short and J 4 bases short, with 16 bases between. Germline lookup yields CDR1 SGHVS and CDR2 FNYEAQ. The CDR3 covers 15 residues. The CDR3 is CASSSDPRGNQPQHF. CDR3 in DNA: TGTGCCAGCAGTTCGGACCCTAGAGGGAATCAGCCCCAGCATTTT.